The rows below give T cell receptor beta chains drawn from one sample of a study of OX40 agonist ivuxolimab in advanced cancers. Clones were read by immunoSEQ multiplex PCR, and TCRdb kept only the in-frame ones, dropping some. Of just over 40,000 clones in the sample, 88% were seen once. The sequencing here drew on CD4+ or CD8+ T cells sorted from blood, taken in a trial of the OX40 agonist ivuxolimab. All receptors derive from an adult with an advanced solid tumor such as melanoma, head and neck, liver or kidney cancer. CDR3s include the opening cysteine and the closing phenylalanine or tryptophan. The D gene is left open where the match is weak. The listing skips clone size in some rows; elsewhere it reads once, few, many or a size class.

>.|TRBJ2-5|TRBV9|.
CASNSGNKETQYF
TGTGCCAGCAACTCCGGGAATAAAGAGACCCAGTACTTC
>.|TRBJ2-5|TRBV9|.
CASSVRDSQETQYF
TGTGCCAGCAGCGTCCGGGATTCGCAAGAGACCCAGTACTTC
>.|TRBJ2-7|TRBV5-4|.
CASSLFGYHEQYF
TGTGCCAGCAGCTTGTTCGGGTACCACGAGCAGTACTTC
>large|TRBJ2-2|TRBV5-6|TRBD2
CASSRTSEITGELFF
TGTGCCAGCAGCAGGACTAGCGAGATCACCGGGGAGCTGTTTTTT
>few|TRBJ1-4|TRBV6-1|.
CASSDPGSPQLNEKLFF
TGTGCCAGCAGTGATCCCGGCAGCCCTCAACTTAATGAAAAACTGTTTTTT
>.|TRBJ2-7|TRBV4-1|TRBD2
CASSLQFRLAGDYEQYF
TGCGCCAGCAGCCTCCAATTCAGACTAGCGGGAGACTACGAGCAGTACTTC
>.|TRBJ2-7|TRBV7-9|.
CASSGDGYEQYF
TGTGCCAGCAGCGGGGACGGGTACGAGCAGTACTTC
>.|TRBJ2-1|TRBV28|.
CASSLTGNYNEQFF
TGTGCCAGCAGTTTAACAGGGAATTACAATGAGCAGTTCTTC
>.|TRBJ2-5|TRBV4-2|.
CASSPSLGPLQETQYF
TGTGCCAGCAGCCCTTCGTTGGGGCCCCTACAAGAGACCCAGTACTTC
>.|TRBJ2-3|TRBV27|.
CASSLVGGPTITDTQYF
TGTGCCAGCAGTTTGGTGGGGGGGCCCACTATCACAGATACGCAGTATTTT
>.|TRBJ2-5|TRBV5-1|.
CASSKLVLRESRETQYF
TGCGCCAGCAGCAAGCTTGTGCTCCGGGAGTCTCGAGAGACCCAGTACTTC
>.|TRBJ2-1|TRBV11-3|.
CASSFPLVDPWGFNEQFF
TGTGCCAGCAGCTTCCCTCTAGTTGATCCTTGGGGTTTCAATGAGCAGTTCTTC
>.|TRBJ1-3|TRBV2|.
CASSEVAGNTIYF
TGTGCCAGCAGTGAAGTGGCTGGAAACACCATATATTTT
>.|TRBJ2-1|TRBV6-5|.
CASSSGSPREQFF
TGTGCCAGCAGTTCCGGGTCCCCTCGTGAGCAGTTCTTC
>.|TRBJ1-2|TRBV4-1|.
CASSVQGGYGYTF
TGCGCCAGCAGCGTTCAGGGTGGGTATGGCTACACCTTC
>.|TRBJ2-7|TRBV7-3|.
CASSLTPTGHEQYF
TGTGCCAGCAGCTTAACACCGACAGGCCACGAGCAGTACTTC
>.|TRBJ2-1|TRBV27|TRBD1
CASSLLSPSGQNEQFF
TGTGCCAGCAGTTTACTCTCCCCCTCGGGACAGAATGAGCAGTTCTTC
>.|TRBJ1-1|TRBV15|.
CATSREKGTGVTEAFF
TGTGCCACCAGCAGAGAAAAGGGGACGGGGGTAACTGAAGCTTTCTTT
>.|TRBJ1-4|TRBV27|.
CASRPLTARSNEKLFF
TGTGCCAGCAGACCCCTGACAGCCCGTTCGAATGAAAAACTGTTTTTT
>.|TRBJ2-7|TRBV29-1|.
CSVETQEGAWEQYF
TGCAGCGTTGAGACCCAGGAGGGCGCTTGGGAGCAGTACTTC
>.|TRBJ2-7|TRBV28|.
CASTPPRGRQYF
TGTGCCAGCACCCCCCCTCGGGGCAGGCAGTACTTC
>.|TRBJ2-7|TRBV4-2|.
CASSQDSYEQYF
TGTGCCAGCAGCCAAGATTCATACGAGCAGTACTTC
>.|TRBJ1-1|TRBV27|.
CASASRGEAFF
TGTGCCAGCGCGAGTCGAGGAGAAGCTTTCTTT
>.|TRBJ2-7|TRBV7-9|.
CASSIKRGTSLIYEQYF
TGTGCCAGCAGCATAAAACGGGGGACATCACTCATCTACGAGCAGTACTTC
>.|TRBJ1-1|TRBV6-5|.
CASRPGTHDPEAFF
TGTGCCAGCAGGCCCGGGACTCATGACCCTGAAGCTTTCTTT
>.|TRBJ1-6|TRBV9|.
CASSVGPFSYNSPLHF
TGTGCCAGCAGCGTGGGACCTTTTTCCTATAATTCACCCCTCCACTTT
>.|TRBJ2-7|TRBV29-1|.
CSVYTGNSYEQYF
TGCAGCGTATATACCGGCAACTCCTACGAGCAGTACTTC
>once|TRBJ2-7|TRBV6-1|TRBD2
CASSELAGAEQYF
TGTGCCAGCAGTGAACTAGCGGGAGCCGAGCAGTACTTC
>.|TRBJ2-7|TRBV6-5|.
CASSYNGYSNEQYF
TGTGCCAGCAGTTACAATGGGTATAGTAACGAGCAGTACTTC
>.|TRBJ2-5|TRBV4-2|.
CASSQVGDLETQYF
TGTGCCAGCAGCCAAGTTGGTGATTTAGAGACCCAGTACTTC
>.|TRBJ1-1|TRBV30|.
CAWSVGGQGKAMTEAFF
TGTGCCTGGAGTGTAGGGGGGCAGGGGAAGGCGATGACTGAAGCTTTCTTT
>.|TRBJ1-6|TRBV28|.
CASKPLPGVTSPLHF
TGTGCCAGCAAACCCCTTCCAGGGGTTACTTCACCCCTCCACTTT
>.|TRBJ2-7|TRBV30|.
CAWSDGYEQYF
TGTGCCTGGAGTGATGGCTACGAGCAGTACTTC
>.|TRBJ2-7|TRBV29-1|TRBD1
CSVRGTAYEQYF
TGCAGCGTGCGAGGGACAGCCTACGAGCAGTACTTC
>.|TRBJ1-5|TRBV27|.
CASSFPGKEGNQPQHF
TGTGCCAGCAGTTTCCCAGGGAAAGAGGGCAATCAGCCCCAGCATTTT
>.|TRBJ2-7|TRBV28|.
CASRPEGGSYEQYF
TGTGCCAGCAGACCGGAAGGGGGAAGCTACGAGCAGTACTTC
>.|TRBJ2-7|TRBV27|TRBD1
CASSYTGGGSYEQYF
TGTGCCAGCAGTTATACAGGGGGTGGTTCCTACGAGCAGTACTTC
>.|TRBJ2-2|TRBV7-6|TRBD2
CASSLFLAGGNTGELFF
TGTGCCAGCAGCTTATTTTTAGCGGGAGGGAACACCGGGGAGCTGTTTTTT
>.|TRBJ2-7|TRBV10-1|.
CASFWGAYEQYF
TGCGCCAGCTTCTGGGGAGCGTACGAGCAGTACTTC
>.|TRBJ2-7|TRBV28|TRBD2
CATRTSGGSYEQYF
TGTGCCACCCGGACTAGCGGGGGATCCTACGAGCAGTACTTC
>.|TRBJ2-4|TRBV28|TRBD1
CASSLGTGSDIQYF
TGTGCCAGCAGCTTGGGGACAGGGTCGGACATTCAGTACTTC
>.|TRBJ1-2|TRBV27|TRBD1
CATLDRESDYGYTF
TGTGCCACACTCGACAGGGAGTCGGACTATGGCTACACCTTC
>few|TRBJ2-7|TRBV5-8|TRBD1
CASSTRQGGEQYF
TGTGCCAGCAGCACAAGACAGGGCGGAGAGCAGTACTTC
>.|TRBJ1-1|TRBV4-1|.
CASSQVFGPNTEAFF
TGCGCCAGCAGCCAAGTGTTCGGACCGAACACTGAAGCTTTCTTT
>once|TRBJ2-5|TRBV9|.
CASSVETQYF
TGTGCCAGCAGCGTAGAGACCCAGTACTTC
>.|TRBJ2-4|TRBV27|.
CASSLSRAQNIQYF
TGTGCCAGCAGTTTATCCAGGGCTCAAAACATTCAGTACTTC
>.|TRBJ2-1|TRBV27|.
CASSFRGAEQFF
TGTGCCAGCAGTTTTAGGGGGGCTGAGCAGTTCTTC
>few|TRBJ2-1|TRBV7-3|TRBD1
CASSLQGNEQFF
TGTGCCAGCAGCCTACAGGGGAACGAGCAGTTCTTC
>.|TRBJ1-1|TRBV30|.
CAWSVYSVEAFF
TGTGCCTGGAGTGTTTATAGTGTTGAAGCTTTCTTT
>.|TRBJ1-4|TRBV7-8|.
CASSWTQRGTNEKLFF
TGTGCCAGCAGCTGGACACAGCGAGGAACTAATGAAAAACTGTTTTTT
>medium-sized|TRBJ2-7|TRBV7-9|TRBD1
CASSLVRDRDYEQYF
TGTGCCAGCAGCTTAGTTCGGGACAGGGACTACGAGCAGTACTTC
>.|TRBJ2-3|TRBV5-6|TRBD1
CASSSSTGLGTDTQYF
TGTGCCAGCAGCTCTTCGACAGGGCTCGGCACAGATACGCAGTATTTT
>.|TRBJ2-1|TRBV27|TRBD2
CASRPLAGGDEQFF
TGTGCCAGCAGACCATTAGCGGGAGGTGATGAGCAGTTCTTC
>.|TRBJ1-4|TRBV5-1|TRBD1
CASSYDRGNEKLFF
TGCGCCAGCAGCTATGACAGGGGGAATGAAAAACTGTTTTTT